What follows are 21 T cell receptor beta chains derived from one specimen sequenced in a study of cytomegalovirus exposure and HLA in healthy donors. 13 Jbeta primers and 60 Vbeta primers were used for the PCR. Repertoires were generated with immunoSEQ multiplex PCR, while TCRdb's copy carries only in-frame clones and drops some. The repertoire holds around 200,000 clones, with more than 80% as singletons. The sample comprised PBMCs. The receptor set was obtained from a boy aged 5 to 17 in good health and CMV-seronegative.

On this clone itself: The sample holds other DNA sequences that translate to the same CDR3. CDR3 in amino acids: CAWSVQGSPEAFF. In DNA, the CDR3 is TGTGCCTGGAGTGTACAGGGCTCCCCTGAAGCTTTCTTT. This chain uses TRBV30 with TRBJ1-1, with D perhaps matching TRBD1 (6 bases). This CDR3 has 13 amino acids. The germline CDR1 and CDR2 sequences are GTSNPN and SVGIG (reference sequence). The V gene lost 0 bases and the J gene lost 6 bases, with 11 bases spanning the gap.

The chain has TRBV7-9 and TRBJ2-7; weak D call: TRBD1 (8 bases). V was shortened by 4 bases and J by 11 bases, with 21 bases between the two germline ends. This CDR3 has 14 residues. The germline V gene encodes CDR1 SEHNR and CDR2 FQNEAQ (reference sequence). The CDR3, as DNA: TGTGCCAGCAGCTCGGACAGGGTGAGCCGGGGGGAGTACTTC. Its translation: CASSSDRVSRGEYF.

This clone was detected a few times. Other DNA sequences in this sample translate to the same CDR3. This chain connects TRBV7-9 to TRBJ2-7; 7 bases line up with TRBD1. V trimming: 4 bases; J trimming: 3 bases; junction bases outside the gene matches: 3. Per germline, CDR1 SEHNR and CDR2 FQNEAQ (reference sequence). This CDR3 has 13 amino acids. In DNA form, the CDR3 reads TGTGCCAGCAGCTCAACAGGGGACTACGAGCAGTACTTC. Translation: CASSSTGDYEQYF.

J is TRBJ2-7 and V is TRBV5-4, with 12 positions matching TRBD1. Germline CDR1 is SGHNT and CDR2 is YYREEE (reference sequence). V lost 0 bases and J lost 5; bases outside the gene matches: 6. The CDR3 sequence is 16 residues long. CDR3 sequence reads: CASSLGGQGAFDEQYF. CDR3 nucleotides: TGTGCCAGCAGCTTGGGGGGACAGGGGGCTTTCGACGAGCAGTACTTC.

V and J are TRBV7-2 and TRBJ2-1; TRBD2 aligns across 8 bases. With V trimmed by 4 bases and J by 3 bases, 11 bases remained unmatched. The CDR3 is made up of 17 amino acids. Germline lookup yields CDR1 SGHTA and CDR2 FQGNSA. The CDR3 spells CASSSYSGKRYYNEQFF. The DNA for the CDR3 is TGTGCCAGCAGCTCGTATAGCGGGAAGAGGTACTACAATGAGCAGTTCTTC.

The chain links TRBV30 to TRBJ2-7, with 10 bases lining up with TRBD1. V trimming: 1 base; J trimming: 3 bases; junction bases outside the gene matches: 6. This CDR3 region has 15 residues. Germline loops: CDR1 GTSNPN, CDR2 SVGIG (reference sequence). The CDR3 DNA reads TGTGCCTGGAGTGCCCTCCGGGACAGGGGCTACGAGCAGTACTTC. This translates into CAWSALRDRGYEQYF.

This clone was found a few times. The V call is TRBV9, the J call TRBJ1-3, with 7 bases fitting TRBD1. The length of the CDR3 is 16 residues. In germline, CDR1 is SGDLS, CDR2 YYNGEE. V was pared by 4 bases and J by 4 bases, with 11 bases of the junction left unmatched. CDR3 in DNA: TGTGCCAGCAGCACTCCCTCCCAGGGGGACGGAAACACCATATATTTT. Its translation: CASSTPSQGDGNTIYF.

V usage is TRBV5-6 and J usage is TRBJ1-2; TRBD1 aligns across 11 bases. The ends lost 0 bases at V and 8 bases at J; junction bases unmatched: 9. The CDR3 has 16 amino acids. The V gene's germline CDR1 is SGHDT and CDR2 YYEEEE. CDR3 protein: CASSLAGTGGLGGYTF. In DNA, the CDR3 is TGTGCCAGCAGCTTGGCCGGGACAGGGGGATTAGGGGGCTACACCTTC.

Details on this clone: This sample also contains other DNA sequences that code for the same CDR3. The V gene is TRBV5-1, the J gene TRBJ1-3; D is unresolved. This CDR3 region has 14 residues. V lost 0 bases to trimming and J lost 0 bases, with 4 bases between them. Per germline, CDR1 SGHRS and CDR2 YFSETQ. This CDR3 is CASSLAGSGNTIYF. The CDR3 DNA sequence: TGCGCCAGCAGCTTGGCGGGCTCTGGAAACACCATATATTTT.

CDR3: CASSFNTPRTVQETQYF. As DNA, the CDR3 is TGCGCCAGCAGCTTTAACACACCGCGGACAGTTCAAGAGACCCAGTACTTC. The chain uses TRBV5-1 and TRBJ2-5, with D tentatively TRBD1 (6 bases). Germline lookup yields CDR1 SGHRS and CDR2 YFSETQ. Between the trimmed V and J ends, which lost 2 bases and 2 bases, there was a span of 19 bases. The CDR3 has 17 amino acids.

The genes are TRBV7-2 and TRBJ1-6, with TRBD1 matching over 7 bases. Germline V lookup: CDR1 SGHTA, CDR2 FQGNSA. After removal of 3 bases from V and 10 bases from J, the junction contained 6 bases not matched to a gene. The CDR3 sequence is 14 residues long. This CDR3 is CASSLKGGGSPLHF. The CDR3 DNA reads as TGTGCCAGCAGCTTGAAAGGGGGCGGGTCACCCCTCCACTTT.

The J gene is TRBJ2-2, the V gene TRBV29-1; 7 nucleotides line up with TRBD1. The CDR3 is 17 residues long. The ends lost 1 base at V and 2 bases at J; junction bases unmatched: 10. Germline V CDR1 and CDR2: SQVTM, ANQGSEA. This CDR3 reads CSVEVFLDRANTGELFF. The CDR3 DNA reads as TGCAGCGTTGAAGTCTTCCTTGACAGGGCTAACACCGGGGAGCTGTTTTTT.

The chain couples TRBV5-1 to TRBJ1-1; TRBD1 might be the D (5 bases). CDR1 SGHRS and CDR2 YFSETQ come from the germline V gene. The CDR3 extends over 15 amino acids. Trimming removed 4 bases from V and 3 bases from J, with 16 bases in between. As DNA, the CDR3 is TGCGCCAGCAGCACCTTCCACGGAGGGGACACTGAAGCTTTCTTT. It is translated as CASSTFHGGDTEAFF.

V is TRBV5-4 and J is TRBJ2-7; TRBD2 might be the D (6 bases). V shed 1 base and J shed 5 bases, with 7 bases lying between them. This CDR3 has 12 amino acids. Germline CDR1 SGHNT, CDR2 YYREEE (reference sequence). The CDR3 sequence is CASSLTGDEQYF. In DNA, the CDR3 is TGTGCCAGCAGCTTGACGGGGGACGAGCAGTACTTC. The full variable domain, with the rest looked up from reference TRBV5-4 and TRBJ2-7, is ETGVTQSPTHLIKTRGQQVTLRCSSQSGHNTVSWYQQALGQGPQFIFQYYREEENGRGNFPPRFSGLQFPNYSSELNVNALELDDSALYLCASSLTGDEQYFGPGTRLTVT.

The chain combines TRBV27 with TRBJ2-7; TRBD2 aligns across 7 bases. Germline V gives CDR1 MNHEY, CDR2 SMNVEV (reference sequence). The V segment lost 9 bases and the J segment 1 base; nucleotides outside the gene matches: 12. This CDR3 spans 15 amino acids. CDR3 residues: CASQLLREVSYEQYF. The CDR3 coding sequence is TGTGCCAGTCAGCTCTTACGGGAGGTTTCCTACGAGCAGTACTTC.

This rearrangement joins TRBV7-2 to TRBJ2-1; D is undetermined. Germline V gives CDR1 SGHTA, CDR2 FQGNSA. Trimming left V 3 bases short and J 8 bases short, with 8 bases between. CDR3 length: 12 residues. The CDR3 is CASSLSVYEQFF. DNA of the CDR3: TGTGCCAGCAGCTTGTCTGTGTATGAGCAGTTCTTC.

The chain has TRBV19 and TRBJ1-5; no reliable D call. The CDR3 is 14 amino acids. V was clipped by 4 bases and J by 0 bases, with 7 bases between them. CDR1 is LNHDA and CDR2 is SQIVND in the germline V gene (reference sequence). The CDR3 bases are TGTGCCAGTAGTAACGGAGATAGCAATCAGCCCCAGCATTTT. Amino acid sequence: CASSNGDSNQPQHF.

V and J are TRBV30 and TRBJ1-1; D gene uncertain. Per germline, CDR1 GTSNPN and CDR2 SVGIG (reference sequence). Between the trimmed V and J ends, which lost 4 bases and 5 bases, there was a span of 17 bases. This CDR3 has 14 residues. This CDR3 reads CAWTQYEGSTEAFF. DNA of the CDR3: TGTGCCTGGACCCAATACGAGGGATCTACTGAAGCTTTCTTT. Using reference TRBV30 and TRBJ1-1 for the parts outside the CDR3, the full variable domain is SQTIHQWPATLVQPVGSPLSLECTVEGTSNPNLYWYRQAAGRGLQLLFYSVGIGQISSEVPQNLSASRPQDRQFILSSKKLLLSDSGFYLCAWTQYEGSTEAFFGQGTRLTVV.

The CDR3 region has the DNA TGTGCCACCAGCTCCGTCAGGGCCCTTGAAGCTTTCTTT. It specifies CATSSVRALEAFF. V and J are TRBV15 and TRBJ1-1; D perhaps matches TRBD1 (5 bases). The CDR3 has 13 residues. With 5 bases removed from V and 7 bases from J, the gap between germline ends came to 14 bases. Germline V gene sequence: CDR1 LNHNV, CDR2 YYDKDF (reference sequence).

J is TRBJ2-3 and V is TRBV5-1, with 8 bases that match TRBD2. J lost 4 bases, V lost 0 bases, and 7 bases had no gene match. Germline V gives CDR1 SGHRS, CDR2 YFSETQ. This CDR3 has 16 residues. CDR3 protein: CASSLESGGPSDTQYF. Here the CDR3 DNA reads TGCGCCAGCAGCTTGGAATCGGGGGGGCCCTCAGATACGCAGTATTTT. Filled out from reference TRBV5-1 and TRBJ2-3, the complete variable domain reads KAGVTQTPRYLIKTRGQQVTLSCSPISGHRSVSWYQQTPGQGLQFLFEYFSETQRNKGNFPGRFSGRQFSNSRSEMNVSTLELGDSALYLCASSLESGGPSDTQYFGPGTRLTVL.

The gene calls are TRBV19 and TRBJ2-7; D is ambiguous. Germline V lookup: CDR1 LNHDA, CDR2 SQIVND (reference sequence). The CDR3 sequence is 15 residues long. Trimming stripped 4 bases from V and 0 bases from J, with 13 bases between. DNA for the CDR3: TGTGCCAGTAGTACGACTGCGAAAAACTCCTACGAGCAGTACTTC. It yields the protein CASSTTAKNSYEQYF.